This TCR beta chain was retrieved from a study of T-cell memory formation after mild COVID-19. Across the whole study: The two donors had largely donor-specific TCR clusters. Study conclusions and caveats: Confirmation was lacking for SARS-CoV-2 specificity of second-wave clones that peaked on day 37. The CD4+ clones that contracted clustered mainly within CM and EM, and the CD8+ clones concentrated in EMRA.

TCRdb analysed the 5' RACE reads with MiXCR anew, one entry per CDR3 protein. The table lists hundreds of thousands of distinct CDR3 sequences, roughly 17% of them singletons. This clonotype appeared a few times. Its antigen is not identified. The sample consisted of PBMCs or a T cell subset sorted from them (not recorded which). The sequence derives from an adult woman who had mild COVID-19 (a few samples of this study predate the infection). Cell type and time point are not known.

The CDR3 loop is CSVEDPHRVAAFF. Here the CDR3 DNA reads TGCAGCGTTGAAGATCCCCACAGGGTTGCAGCTTTCTTT. This chain uses TRBV29-1 with TRBJ1-1; a possible D gene is TRBD1 (6 bases). This CDR3 has 13 residues. V was trimmed by 0 bases and J by 10 bases, leaving 15 bases between them. CDR1 and CDR2 (germline): SQVTM, ANQGSEA.